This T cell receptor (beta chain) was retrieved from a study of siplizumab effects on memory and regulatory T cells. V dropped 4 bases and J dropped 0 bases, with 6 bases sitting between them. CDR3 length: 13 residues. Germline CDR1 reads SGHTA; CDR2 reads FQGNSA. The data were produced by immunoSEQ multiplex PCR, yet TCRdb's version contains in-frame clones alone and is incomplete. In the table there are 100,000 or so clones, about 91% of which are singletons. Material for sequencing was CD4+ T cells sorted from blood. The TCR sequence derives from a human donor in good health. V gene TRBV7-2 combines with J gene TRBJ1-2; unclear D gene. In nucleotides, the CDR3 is TGTGCCAGCAGCTCCCAGGCTAACTATGGCTACACCTTC. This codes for CASSSQANYGYTF.